This record concerns one T cell receptor beta chain sequence. Its specificity is not known. This entry comes from a study of T cells in Graves' hyperthyroidism and ophthalmopathy. General study points: Most expanded thyroid clonotypes above 0.001 recurred in blood. In validation, the model predicted ophthalmopathy. These predictions came a median approximately 5.9 months before onset.

RNA transcripts were the template for amplifying TCR beta CDR3 regions. The HTBI primer set drove a first-round RT-PCR of the TCR CDR3. TCRdb itself ran the multiplex PCR reads through MiXCR, one entry per CDR3 protein. The sample includes hundreds of thousands of distinct CDR3 sequences, about 45% of them seen just once. Patients were excluded for uncontrolled infection, other autoimmune disease, pregnancy or lactation. This sequence originates from an adult man with Graves' disease, either hyperthyroidism or ophthalmopathy (not recorded which). The sequencing sample was made of peripheral blood or thyroid tissue (not recorded which).

The CDR3 bases are TGTGCCAGCAGTTTAAGCCCCCGACAGGGGTTCTATGGCTACACCTTC. It codes for CASSLSPRQGFYGYTF. The chain couples TRBV6-5 to TRBJ1-2, with 8 bases fitting TRBD1. V shed 4 bases, J shed 4 bases, and the junction held 11 bases outside the gene matches. The CDR3 is 16 amino acids. Germline V gene data show CDR1 as MNHEY and CDR2 as SVGAGI.